This T cell receptor beta chain was identified during a study of blood T cell repertoires in COVID-19 (TCRdb year 2020). For context, the study as a whole: Samples covering the acute and convalescent phases of COVID-19 were provided by collaborators in the United States, Italy and Spain. The prospective study material was composed of cDNA or gDNA derived from T cells, B-cell-depleted T cells, or PBMCs. Subjects who had been exposed to COVID-19, were actively infected with it, or had recovered from it provided the deeply sampled blood TCRbeta repertoires that made up the dataset. The repertoires were released in a freely available public database intended as a resource for research on the immune response to SARS-CoV-2. Samples were obtained from the ongoing ImmuneRACE study (first 160 participants) and from 1,000 to 1,500 subjects provided by 6 global collaborators. A de-identified subject ID, COVID-19 status, age in years and sex were almost always included in the sample metadata. Where available, HLA class I and class II types were taken from metadata supplied by the sample provider and were not determined by assay-based typing.

V is reduced by 2 bases and J by 8 bases, leaving a spacing of 14 bases between them. The CDR3 spans 13 residues, from the cysteine through the phenylalanine. The CDR3 DNA has 39 bases and is translated from base 1. According to the germline V gene (reference sequence), CDR1 reads GTSNPN and CDR2 reads SVGIG. TCRbeta CDR3 regions were amplified from genomic DNA by means of the immunoSEQ Assay, a bias-controlled multiplex PCR. The published analysis was carried out like this. Within the assay, amplification of reference gene primers was used to estimate how many nucleated cells each sample contained. Sequence reads were collapsed and filtered to measure the absolute abundance of every unique TCRbeta CDR3 rearrangement. For each sample, productive Simpson clonality was calculated as the square root of Simpson's diversity index across productive rearrangements. Imported from immuneACCESS, the table was reduced by TCRdb to in-frame sequences with V and J called. These copies leave out some clones; in studies compared against another copy, an unresolved V gene accounts for under half, and the cause of the remainder is not known. The V and J calls and the clone size are those of that table, but D and trimming were determined from the DNA. This sample holds about 470,000 clones; 75% to 90% were observed only once. Of the sample, about 0.65% is held by the ten largest clones.

A word on this clone: Its antigen remains unidentified. Base qualities are not at hand, and no much larger clone is one base apart.

The investigation overall reported the following: The amount of clinical and demographic metadata varied by source and participant and was provided uncurated.

Participants in the prospective study were enrolled through a virtual design, were aged roughly 18 to 90 years, and lived in 20 to 30 United States geographic areas. In the prospective study, participants were assigned to cohorts based on the clinical history participants reported in a screening survey and a study questionnaire. Recovered participants in ImmuneRACE Cohort 3 were defined as having two consecutive negative NP/OP PCR tests, clearance from a healthcare professional, or resolution of symptoms. In the prospective study, whole blood, serum and a nasopharyngeal or oropharyngeal swab were collected from each participant by mobile phlebotomists. Prospective study participants could optionally give additional blood draws and questionnaires over an approximately two-month period. Before DNA extraction, blood samples from the prospective study were shipped at room temperature or frozen.

Sequenced sample: PBMCs or T cells enriched from blood (not recorded which). The receptor was isolated from a woman aged 18-29 years who had recovered from COVID-19. The rearranged chain carries TRBV30 and TRBJ2-3; a tentative D call is TRBD2 (6 bases match). The nucleotides are TGTGCCTGGAGTAGCGGGCCGAGGGGTACGCAGTATTTT. Translated, this gives CAWSSGPRGTQYF. Here the CDR3 is joined to the reference TRBV30 and TRBJ2-3 genes, and the full variable domain is: SQTIHQWPATLVQPVGSPLSLECTVEGTSNPNLYWYRQAAGRGLQLLFYSVGIGQISSEVPQNLSASRPQDRQFILSSKKLLLSDSGFYLCAWSSGPRGTQYFGPGTRLTVL.